Presented here are 10 T cell receptor beta chains from one specimen sequenced in a study of T cells in Graves' hyperthyroidism and ophthalmopathy. Amplified regions were TCR beta CDR3 sequences from RNA transcripts. Primed by the HTBI set, a first-round RT-PCR was run on the TCR CDR3. Each CDR3 protein gets one entry after TCRdb re-called the multiplex PCR reads with MiXCR. The table records about 710,000 distinct CDR3 sequences, less than 20% of them present only once. The sample comprised blood. Receptors originate from a man aged 18 to 29 with Graves' hyperthyroidism.

This chain uses TRBV7-2 with TRBJ1-1; D is perhaps TRBD1 (6 bases). Per the germline V gene, CDR1 is SGHTA and CDR2 is FQGNSA. Between the trimmed V and J ends, which lost 2 bases and 3 bases, there was a span of 10 bases. The CDR3 is 14 residues long. This CDR3 reads CASSLSGAYTEAFF. The CDR3 coding sequence is TGTGCCAGCAGCTTATCAGGGGCATACACTGAAGCTTTCTTT.

This clonotype has only a few counts. This sequence joins TRBV5-1 and TRBJ2-7, with D maybe TRBD1 (6 bases). Germline V gene sequence: CDR1 SGHRS, CDR2 YFSETQ. This CDR3 comprises 14 residues. The ends were cut back, 4 bases at V and 5 bases at J, with 16 bases in the middle. As DNA, the CDR3 is TGCGCCAGCAGCCCCCGGGACATCTTTCACGAGCAGTACTTC. It encodes CASSPRDIFHEQYF. The complete variable domain, with remaining parts taken from reference TRBV5-1 and TRBJ2-7, reads KAGVTQTPRYLIKTRGQQVTLSCSPISGHRSVSWYQQTPGQGLQFLFEYFSETQRNKGNFPGRFSGRQFSNSRSEMNVSTLELGDSALYLCASSPRDIFHEQYFGPGTRLTVT.

The chain links TRBV19 to TRBJ1-2, with D uncertain. Germline loops: CDR1 LNHDA, CDR2 SQIVND (reference sequence). This CDR3 has 17 residues. V lost 7 bases and J 0 bases, leaving 21 bases between the germline ends. The CDR3 DNA is TGTGCCAGTACCCGTCGAGGGCCGACAAATTCTAACTATGGCTACACCTTC. Amino acids: CASTRRGPTNSNYGYTF.

This clonotype was counted a single time. The chain joins TRBV20-1 to TRBJ2-5; 12 bases map to TRBD2. Germline V gene sequence: CDR1 DFQATT, CDR2 SNEGSKA (reference sequence). The CDR3 covers 16 residues. The J segment lost 1 base and the V segment lost 3 bases, leaving 6 bases of the junction unmatched. The CDR3 is CSASYLLAGGQETQYF. The CDR3 nucleotides read TGCAGTGCTAGCTACTTACTAGCGGGAGGCCAAGAGACCCAGTACTTC.

In its sample, this clonotype was seen many times. V and J are TRBV20-1 and TRBJ2-3; TRBD1 agrees at 8 bases. Germline CDR1 DFQATT, CDR2 SNEGSKA (reference sequence). The CDR3 spans 14 residues. The V and J ends lost 2 bases and 3 bases, in that order; junction bases with no gene match: 4. The CDR3 region is CSARSRGLTDTQYF. CDR3 bases: TGCAGTGCTAGAAGCAGGGGGCTTACAGATACGCAGTATTTT.

Turning to this clonotype: This may arise from a read error, as a much more abundant clone is one base away. The CDR3 does not end in the conserved phenylalanine or tryptophan, so this is likely a read error. This rearrangement joins TRBV10-3 to TRBJ2-1, with D tentatively TRBD1 (6 bases). The CDR3 runs 15 residues. V was cut by 2 bases and J by 7 bases, with 15 bases left in between. From germline, CDR1 is ENHRY and CDR2 SYGVKD. The CDR3 here is CAISERVGTPNEQFS. CDR3 sequence (DNA): TGTGCCATCAGTGAGAGAGTGGGGACACCTAATGAGCAGTTCTCC.

The V gene is TRBV6-2 or TRBV6-3, the J gene TRBJ2-7; D gene uncertain. Trimming pared 2 bases from V and 2 bases from J, leaving 13 bases between. Looked up from germline, CDR1 is MNHEY and CDR2 is SVGEGT. The CDR3 loop spans 15 amino acids. CDR3 loop: CASSYASGDPYEQYF. The CDR3 DNA follows: TGTGCCAGCAGTTACGCTTCGGGCGATCCCTACGAGCAGTACTTC.

The chain has TRBV10-3 and TRBJ1-4; TRBD1 matches at 7 bases. V gave up 6 bases and J gave up 2 bases; unmatched junction bases: 12. The CDR3 is 17 amino acids. Per germline, CDR1 ENHRY and CDR2 SYGVKD. Written as DNA, the CDR3 is TGTGCCATCAGCTCCGGGCTCCAGGGGGGTACTAATGAAAAACTGTTTTTT. Its protein product is CAISSGLQGGTNEKLFF.

This clonotype was picked up many times. The chain is built from TRBV7-9 and TRBJ2-7; 10 nucleotides agree with TRBD1. With 4 bases clipped from V and 8 bases from J, the junction kept 11 bases outside the gene matches. CDR1 and CDR2 (germline): SEHNR, FQNEAQ (reference sequence). There are 15 residues in the CDR3. CDR3 loop: CASSWDRGDRGKQYF. The DNA of the CDR3 is TGTGCCAGCAGCTGGGACAGGGGTGATAGAGGCAAGCAGTACTTC. Full variable domain (rest looked up from reference TRBV7-9 and TRBJ2-7): DTGVSQNPRHKITKRGQNVTFRCDPISEHNRLYWYRQTLGQGPEFLTYFQNEAQLEKSRLLSDRFSAERPKGSFSTLEIQRTEQGDSAMYLCASSWDRGDRGKQYFGPGTRLTVT.

V usage is TRBV7-9 and J usage is TRBJ2-5; D might be TRBD1 or TRBD2, each matching 6 bases. Germline V gene sequence: CDR1 SEHNR, CDR2 FQNEAQ (reference sequence). This CDR3 has 16 residues. Between the trimmed V and J ends, which lost 1 base and 4 bases, there was a span of 16 bases. In nucleotides, the CDR3 is TGTGCCAGCAGCTTAGGAGGGGGGTGGCGCCCAGAGACCCAGTACTTC. It yields the protein CASSLGGGWRPETQYF.